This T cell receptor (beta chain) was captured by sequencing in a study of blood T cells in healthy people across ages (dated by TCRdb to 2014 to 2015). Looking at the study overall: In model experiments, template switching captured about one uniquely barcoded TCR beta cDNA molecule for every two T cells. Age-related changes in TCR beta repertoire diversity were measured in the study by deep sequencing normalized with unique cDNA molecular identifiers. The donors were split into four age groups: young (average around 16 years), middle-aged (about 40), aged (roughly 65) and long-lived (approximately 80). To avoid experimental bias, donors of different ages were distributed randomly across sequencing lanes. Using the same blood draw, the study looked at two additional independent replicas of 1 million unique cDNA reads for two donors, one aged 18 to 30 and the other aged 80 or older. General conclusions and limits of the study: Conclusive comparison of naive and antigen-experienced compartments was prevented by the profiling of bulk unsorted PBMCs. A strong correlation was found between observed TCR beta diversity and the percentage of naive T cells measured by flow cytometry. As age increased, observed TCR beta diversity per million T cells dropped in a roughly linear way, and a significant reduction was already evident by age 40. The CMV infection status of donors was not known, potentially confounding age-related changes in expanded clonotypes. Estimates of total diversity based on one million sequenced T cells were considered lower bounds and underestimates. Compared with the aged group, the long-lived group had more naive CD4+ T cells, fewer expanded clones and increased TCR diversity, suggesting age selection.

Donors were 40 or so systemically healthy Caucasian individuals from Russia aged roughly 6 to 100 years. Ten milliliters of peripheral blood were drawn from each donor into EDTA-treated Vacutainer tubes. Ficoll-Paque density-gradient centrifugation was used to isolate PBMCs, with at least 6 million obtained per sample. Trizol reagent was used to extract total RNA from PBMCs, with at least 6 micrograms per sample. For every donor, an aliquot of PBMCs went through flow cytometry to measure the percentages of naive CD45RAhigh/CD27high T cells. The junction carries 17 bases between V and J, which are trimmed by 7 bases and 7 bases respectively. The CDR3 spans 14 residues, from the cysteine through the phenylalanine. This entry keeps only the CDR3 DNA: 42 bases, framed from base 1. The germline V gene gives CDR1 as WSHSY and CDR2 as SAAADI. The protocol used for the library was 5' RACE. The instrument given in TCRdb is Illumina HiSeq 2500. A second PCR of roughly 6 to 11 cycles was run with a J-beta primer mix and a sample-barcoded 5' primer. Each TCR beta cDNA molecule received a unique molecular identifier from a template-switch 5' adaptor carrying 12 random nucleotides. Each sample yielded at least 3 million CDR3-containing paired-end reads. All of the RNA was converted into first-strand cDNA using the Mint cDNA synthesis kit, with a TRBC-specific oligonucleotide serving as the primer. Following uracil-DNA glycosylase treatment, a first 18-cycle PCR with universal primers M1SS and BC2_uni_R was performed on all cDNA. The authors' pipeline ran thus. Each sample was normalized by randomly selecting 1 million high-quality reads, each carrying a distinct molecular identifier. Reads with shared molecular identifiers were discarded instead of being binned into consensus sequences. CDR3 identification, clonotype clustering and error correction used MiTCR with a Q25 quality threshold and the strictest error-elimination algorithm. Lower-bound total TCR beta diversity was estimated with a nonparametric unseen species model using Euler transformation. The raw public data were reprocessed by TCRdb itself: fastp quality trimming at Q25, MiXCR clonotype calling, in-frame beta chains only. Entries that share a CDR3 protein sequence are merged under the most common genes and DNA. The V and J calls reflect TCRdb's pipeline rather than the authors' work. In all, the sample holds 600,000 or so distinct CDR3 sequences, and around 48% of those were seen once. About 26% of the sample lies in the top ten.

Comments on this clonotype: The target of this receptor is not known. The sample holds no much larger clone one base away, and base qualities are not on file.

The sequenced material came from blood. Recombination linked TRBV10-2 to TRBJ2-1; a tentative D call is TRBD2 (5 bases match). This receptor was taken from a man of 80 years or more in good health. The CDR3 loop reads CASTRGRTHNEQFF. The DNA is TGCGCCAGCACCCGGGGTCGGACCCATAATGAGCAGTTCTTC.